The sequence of this T cell receptor (beta chain) was determined in a study of cytomegalovirus exposure and HLA in healthy donors. A remark on this clone: Its antigen is currently unknown.

Here immunoSEQ multiplex PCR was the method, and the copy in TCRdb shows in-frame clones only, minus some. In the table there are roughly 220,000 clones, over 80% of which are singletons. It was the roughly 130-subject validation cohort, separate from the roughly 700-subject first cohort, to which the donors belonged. Germline V lookup: CDR1 LNHDA, CDR2 SQIVND (reference sequence). The CDR3 extends over 15 amino acids. Trimming cost V 3 bases and J 4 bases; bases outside gene matches: 6. Whole-study findings and limits: With high specificity and sensitivity, the classifier reportedly diagnosed cytomegalovirus status. Cytomegalovirus association was assigned to around 150 TCR beta chains. CMV antigen specificity of three CMV-associated chains was confirmed in vitro.

This receptor was identified in a woman aged 18-29 years in good health and CMV-seronegative. Sequenced sample: PBMCs. The chain is built from TRBV19 and TRBJ2-5; 9 positions agree with TRBD2. CDR3 sequence: CASSIGAGGPETQYF. The CDR3, as DNA: TGTGCCAGTAGTATTGGGGCGGGAGGGCCAGAGACCCAGTACTTC.